This T cell receptor beta chain came from a study of OX40 agonist ivuxolimab in advanced cancers. The study in broad terms: Ivuxolimab was a fully human IgG2 agonistic monoclonal antibody targeting the costimulatory receptor OX40 (CD134). Prior anti-PD-1, anti-PD-L1 or anti-CTLA-4 therapy was permitted, and checkpoint inhibitors had been received by 30% to 40% of dose-escalation patients. A male proportion of 70% to 90% and a mean age of approximately 61 years, ranging from about 23 to 79, were recorded for the dose-escalation cohort. Intravenous ivuxolimab was administered to patients every 2 weeks at six dose levels: 0.01, 0.1, 0.3, 1.5, 3 and 10 mg/kg. Of the approximately 54 patients in dose escalation, some 20 had hepatocellular carcinoma, around 15 had melanoma, 9 had renal cell carcinoma and 9 had head and neck cancer. The paper covers the monotherapy dose-escalation part of the phase I ivuxolimab trial, which included N ≈ 50 patients. Partial responses occurred in three dose-escalation patients, of whom one had hepatocellular carcinoma and two had cutaneous melanoma. Peripheral TCRbeta sequencing aimed to test whether ivuxolimab altered TCR sequence diversity and caused clonal T-cell expansion.

Patients with a history of autoimmune disease or receiving systemic immunosuppression were excluded from the trial. Peripheral blood for TCR sequencing was drawn from every dose cohort at baseline, at cycle 4 day 1 and at cycle 7 day 1. Samples came from an open-label, multicenter, first-in-human phase I dose-escalation trial of ivuxolimab. Adults with locally advanced or metastatic melanoma, renal cell carcinoma, hepatocellular carcinoma or head and neck squamous cell carcinoma were enrolled in the trial. Before TCR sequencing, CD4+ and CD8+ T cells were separately sorted from peripheral blood. Broad study findings and their caveats: Antigen specificity was not determined for the clonally expanded peripheral T cells. Low levels of normalized T-cell clonal expansion were also seen in some nonresponding patients. At doses of 0.1 to 3.0 mg/kg, clonal expansion of both CD4+ and CD8+ T cells in blood was seen between baseline and week 6. In the 0.1-3.0 mg/kg groups, partial responders had among the lowest normalized peripheral clonal expansion, particularly in CD8+ T cells. After ivuxolimab, CD8+ T cells had more expanded clones than CD4+ T cells on average.

From the germline V gene (reference sequence), CDR1 is MNHEY and CDR2 is SMNVEV. V lost 2 bases and J lost 6 bases, and the count of bases not matched to a germline gene is 3. Including cysteine and phenylalanine, the CDR3 has 15 amino acids. The sequence is cut down to CDR3 DNA, 45 bases in frame from base 1. About this clone: The antigen it recognizes is unknown. One base away there is no much larger clone; base qualities are not given.

Genomic DNA was isolated from the sorted cells so that the TCRbeta CDR3 region could be sequenced. The immunoSEQ Assay was used to sequence the TCRbeta CDR3 regions. The source is immuneACCESS, and TCRdb retained only in-frame sequences with V and J called. Part of the clones is not carried over; for the studies checked, unresolved V genes explain less than half of this, and the remainder is unexplained. Here the sample has some 70,000 clones; 88% occur a single time. Roughly 1% of the sample is held by the ten biggest clonotypes. The TCR was taken from an adult with an advanced solid tumor such as melanoma, head and neck, liver or kidney cancer. The V and J segments used are TRBV27 and TRBJ1-6; a stretch of 8 junction bases matches TRBD1. This specimen consisted of CD4+ or CD8+ T cells sorted from blood, obtained in a trial of the OX40 agonist ivuxolimab. CDR3 protein: CASSLATGGNSPLHF. DNA sequence: TGTGCCAGCAGTTTAGCCACAGGGGGTAATTCACCCCTCCACTTT.